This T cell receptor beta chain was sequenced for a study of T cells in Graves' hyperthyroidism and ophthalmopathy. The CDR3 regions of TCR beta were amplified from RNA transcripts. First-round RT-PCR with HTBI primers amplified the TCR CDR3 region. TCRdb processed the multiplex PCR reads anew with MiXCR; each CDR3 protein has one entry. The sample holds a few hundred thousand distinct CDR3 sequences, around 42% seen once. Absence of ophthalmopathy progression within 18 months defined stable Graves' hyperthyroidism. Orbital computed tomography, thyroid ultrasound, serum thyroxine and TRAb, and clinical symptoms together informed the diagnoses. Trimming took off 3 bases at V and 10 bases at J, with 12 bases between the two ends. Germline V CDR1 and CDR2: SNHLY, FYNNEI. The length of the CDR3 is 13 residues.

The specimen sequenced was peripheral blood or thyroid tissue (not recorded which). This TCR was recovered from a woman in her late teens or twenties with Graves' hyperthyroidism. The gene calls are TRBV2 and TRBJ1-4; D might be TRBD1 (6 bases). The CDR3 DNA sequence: TGTGCCAGCAGTGATACTGGGGGCGCAAAACTGTTTTTT. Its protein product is CASSDTGGAKLFF.